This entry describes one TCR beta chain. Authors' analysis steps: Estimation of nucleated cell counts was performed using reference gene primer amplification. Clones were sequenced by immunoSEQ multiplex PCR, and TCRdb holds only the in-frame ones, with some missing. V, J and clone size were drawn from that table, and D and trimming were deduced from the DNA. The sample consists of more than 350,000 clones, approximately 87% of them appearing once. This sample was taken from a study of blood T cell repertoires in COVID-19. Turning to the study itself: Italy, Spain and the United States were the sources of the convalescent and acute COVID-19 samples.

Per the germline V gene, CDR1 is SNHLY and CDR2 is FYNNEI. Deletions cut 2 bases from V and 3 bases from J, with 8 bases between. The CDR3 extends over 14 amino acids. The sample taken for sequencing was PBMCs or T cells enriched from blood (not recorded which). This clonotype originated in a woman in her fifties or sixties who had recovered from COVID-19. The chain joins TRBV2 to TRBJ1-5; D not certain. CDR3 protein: CASSETGNNQPQHF. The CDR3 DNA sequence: TGTGCCAGCAGTGAAACCGGGAACAATCAGCCCCAGCATTTT.